The source of this TCR beta chain is a study of tumor and adjacent non-tumor tissue in lung cancer. The overall study: Aged 31 to 76 years, patients included about 11 men and about 5 women with stage I to III disease.

To note about this clonotype: Its specificity is unknown. A read error is likely, as this CDR3 ends without the conserved phenylalanine or tryptophan.

Study-level points and caveats: Tumor TCR diversity, when higher, was linked to shorter survival.

The library came from three nested PCR rounds adapted from ARM-PCR protocols. One entry per CDR3 protein, called by TCRdb with MiXCR from the multiplex PCR reads. Of some 93,000 distinct CDR3 sequences in the sample, approximately 70% were seen once. The template was RNA from unsorted bulk tissue. Germline loops: CDR1 MNHEY, CDR2 SVGEGT. The CDR3 is made up of 12 amino acids. This chain links TRBV6-2 or TRBV6-3 with TRBJ2-7; a weak D match, TRBD2 (5 bases). The sequenced sample consisted of lung tumor tissue. The clonotype comes from a man in his 60s with non-small cell lung cancer. The CDR3 protein is CARSYGDYEQYL. As DNA, the CDR3 is TGTGCCAGAAGTTACGGGGACTACGAGCAGTACCTC.